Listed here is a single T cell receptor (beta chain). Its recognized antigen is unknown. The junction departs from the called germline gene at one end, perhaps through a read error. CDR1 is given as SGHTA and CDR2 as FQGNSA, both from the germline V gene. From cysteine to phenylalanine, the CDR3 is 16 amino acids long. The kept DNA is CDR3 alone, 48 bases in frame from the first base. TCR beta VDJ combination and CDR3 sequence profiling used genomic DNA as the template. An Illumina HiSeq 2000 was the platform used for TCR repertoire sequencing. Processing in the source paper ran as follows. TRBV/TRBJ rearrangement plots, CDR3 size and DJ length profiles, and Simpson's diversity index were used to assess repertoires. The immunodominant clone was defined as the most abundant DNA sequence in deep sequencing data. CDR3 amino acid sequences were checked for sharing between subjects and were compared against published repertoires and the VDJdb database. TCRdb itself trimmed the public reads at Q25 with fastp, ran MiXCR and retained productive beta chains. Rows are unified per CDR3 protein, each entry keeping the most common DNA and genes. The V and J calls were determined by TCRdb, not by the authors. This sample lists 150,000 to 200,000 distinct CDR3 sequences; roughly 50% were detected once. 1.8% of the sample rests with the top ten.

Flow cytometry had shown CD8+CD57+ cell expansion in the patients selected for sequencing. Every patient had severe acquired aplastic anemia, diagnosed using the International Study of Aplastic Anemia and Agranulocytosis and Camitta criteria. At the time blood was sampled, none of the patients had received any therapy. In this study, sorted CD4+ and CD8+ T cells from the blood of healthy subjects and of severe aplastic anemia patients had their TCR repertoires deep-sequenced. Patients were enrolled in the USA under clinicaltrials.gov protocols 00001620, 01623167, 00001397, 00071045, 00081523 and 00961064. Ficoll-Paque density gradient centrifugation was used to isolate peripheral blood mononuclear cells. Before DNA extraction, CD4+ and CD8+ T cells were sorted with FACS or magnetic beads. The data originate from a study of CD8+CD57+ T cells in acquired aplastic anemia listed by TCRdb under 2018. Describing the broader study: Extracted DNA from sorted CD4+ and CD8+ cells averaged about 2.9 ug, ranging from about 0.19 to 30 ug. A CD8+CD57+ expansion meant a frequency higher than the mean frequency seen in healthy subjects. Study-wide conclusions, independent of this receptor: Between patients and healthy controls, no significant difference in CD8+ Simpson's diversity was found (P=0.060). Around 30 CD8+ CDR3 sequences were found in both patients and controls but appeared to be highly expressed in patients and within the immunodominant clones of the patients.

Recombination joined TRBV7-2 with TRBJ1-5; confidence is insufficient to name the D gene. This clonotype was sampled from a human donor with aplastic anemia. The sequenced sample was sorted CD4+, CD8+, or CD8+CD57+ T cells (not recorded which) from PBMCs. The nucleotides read TGTTCCAGCAGCTTAACGGGGAGTGGCACCAATCAGCCCCAGCATTTT. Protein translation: CSSSLTGSGTNQPQHF.